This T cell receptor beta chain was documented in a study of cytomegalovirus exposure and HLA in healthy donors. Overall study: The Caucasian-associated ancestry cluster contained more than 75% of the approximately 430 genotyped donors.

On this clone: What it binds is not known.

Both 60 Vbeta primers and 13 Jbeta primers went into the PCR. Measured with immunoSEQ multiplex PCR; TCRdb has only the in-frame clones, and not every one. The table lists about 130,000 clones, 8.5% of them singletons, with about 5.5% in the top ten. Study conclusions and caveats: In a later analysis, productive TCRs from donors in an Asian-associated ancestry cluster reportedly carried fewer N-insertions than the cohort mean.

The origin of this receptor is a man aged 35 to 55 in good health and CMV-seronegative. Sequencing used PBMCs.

The CDR3 coding sequence is TGTGCCAGCAGCTTTTCGCCAGTCGCGAACACTGAAGCTTTCTTT. Its protein is CASSFSPVANTEAFF. This chain links TRBV5-4 with TRBJ1-1; D call uncertain. The CDR3 spans 15 residues. CDR1 is SGHNT, CDR2 YYREEE, per germline (reference sequence). Trimming removed 2 bases at V and 1 base at J, with 12 bases between.